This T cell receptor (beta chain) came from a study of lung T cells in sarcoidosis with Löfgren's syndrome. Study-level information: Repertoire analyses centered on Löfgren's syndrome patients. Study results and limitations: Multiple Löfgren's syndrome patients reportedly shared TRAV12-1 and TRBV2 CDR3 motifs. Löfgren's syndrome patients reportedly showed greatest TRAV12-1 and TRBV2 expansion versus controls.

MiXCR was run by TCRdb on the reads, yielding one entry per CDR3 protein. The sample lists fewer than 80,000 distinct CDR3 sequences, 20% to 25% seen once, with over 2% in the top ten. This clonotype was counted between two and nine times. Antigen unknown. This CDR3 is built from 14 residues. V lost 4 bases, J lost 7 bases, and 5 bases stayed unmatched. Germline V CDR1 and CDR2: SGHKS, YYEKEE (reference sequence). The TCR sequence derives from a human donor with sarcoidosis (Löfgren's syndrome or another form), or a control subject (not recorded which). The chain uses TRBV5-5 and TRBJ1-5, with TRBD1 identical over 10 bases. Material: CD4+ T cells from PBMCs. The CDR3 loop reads CASSPGQGEQPQHF. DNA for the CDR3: TGTGCCAGCAGCCCAGGACAGGGGGAACAGCCCCAGCATTTT.